This TCR beta chain emerged from a study of tumor and adjacent non-tumor tissue in lung cancer. Looking at the study overall: Aged about 30 to 76 years, patients included fewer than 11 men and about five women with stage I to III disease.

Comment on this clonotype: Its specificity is not known. A much larger clone sits a single nucleotide away, making a read error possible.

Three rounds of nested PCR, following a modified ARM-PCR protocol, produced the TCRbeta library. TCRdb re-derived calls from the multiplex PCR reads in MiXCR, one entry per CDR3 protein. The sample includes approximately 120,000 distinct CDR3 sequences, about 75% of them seen just once. Whole-study results and caveats: Patients with more diverse tumor TCRs had worse survival. Tumor tissue had significantly higher TCR diversity than normal lung.

This sample's RNA came from whole unsorted tissue. The germline V gene encodes CDR1 DFQATT and CDR2 SNEGSKA (reference sequence). The CDR3 loop spans 16 amino acids. The chain has TRBV20-1 and TRBJ2-2; the match to TRBD1 covers 10 bases. The clonotype was recovered from a woman aged 60-75 years with non-small cell lung cancer. The sequencing sample was made of lung tumor tissue. This chain's CDR3 is CIASGQGYEGTGELFF. In nucleotides, the CDR3 is TGCATTGCCTCGGGACAGGGGTATGAGGGCACCGGGGAGCTGTTTTTT.